A single sample is the source of the 28 T cell receptor beta chains below, sequenced in a study of shared clonotypes between healthy human individuals. TCRdb's copy holds only in-frame clones and misses some; the assay was immunoSEQ multiplex PCR. The table records around 690,000 clones, roughly 91% of them present only once. Sequencing input: memory CD8+ T cells from PBMCs. As for subset: CD45RO+ cells pooled with CCR7-negative TemRA cells. Every receptor here comes from a man younger than 35 in good health. Some clones in this sample may be carry-over from other donors' samples.

This clone was picked up a small number of times. This same CDR3 is encoded by further DNA sequences in the sample. This chain connects TRBV7-6 to TRBJ2-7; TRBD1 aligns across 10 bases. In germline, CDR1 is SGHVS, CDR2 FNYEAQ. After removal of 3 bases from V and 3 bases from J, the junction contained 2 bases not matched to a gene. This CDR3 has 14 residues. CDR3 in DNA: TGTGCCAGCAGCTTGGGGACAGGGGTCTACGAGCAGTACTTC. This encodes CASSLGTGVYEQYF.

V gene TRBV6-5 combines with J gene TRBJ2-5; the D is unclear. Germline assignment: CDR1 MNHEY and CDR2 SVGAGI. The V end was cut by 8 bases, the J end by 2 bases, with 9 bases between. The CDR3 has 12 amino acids. The CDR3: CASADLQETQYF. In DNA form, the CDR3 reads TGTGCCAGCGCGGACCTACAAGAGACCCAGTACTTC.

The J gene is TRBJ2-7, the V gene TRBV7-6; 9 nucleotides match TRBD2. With 4 bases clipped from V and 0 bases from J, the junction kept 1 base outside the gene matches. The germline CDR1 and CDR2 sequences are SGHVS and FNYEAQ. The CDR3 loop spans 14 amino acids. The CDR3 loop reads CASSSSGNSYEQYF. CDR3 in DNA: TGTGCCAGCAGCTCTAGCGGGAACTCCTACGAGCAGTACTTC.

This chain uses TRBV6-5 with TRBJ2-5, with D unresolved. The CDR3 contains 12 residues. V lost 6 bases, J lost 5 bases, and 10 bases lay in between. Germline V gene data show CDR1 as MNHEY and CDR2 as SVGAGI. CDR3 amino acids: CASSPDRETQYF. The CDR3 DNA reads as TGTGCCAGCAGCCCAGACCGGGAGACCCAGTACTTC.

This rearrangement joins TRBV13 to TRBJ2-7; tentatively, D is TRBD1 (7 bases). Trimming took off 2 bases at V and 3 bases at J, with 14 bases between the two ends. Germline V gives CDR1 PRHDT, CDR2 FYEKMQ (reference sequence). The CDR3 is 15 amino acids. The CDR3 nucleotides read TGTGCCAGCAGCTTAAGGAGGGGGCCCCACTACGAGCAGTACTTC. Translated, it gives CASSLRRGPHYEQYF.

The chain is built from TRBV27 and TRBJ2-1; the match to TRBD2 covers 8 bases. The J segment lost 2 bases and the V segment lost 8 bases, leaving 11 bases of the junction unmatched. CDR3 length equals 16 residues. Germline V gene lookup returns CDR1 MNHEY and CDR2 SMNVEV (reference sequence). For the CDR3, the DNA is TGTGCCAGCTGTTCACCCGGGACTAGTGCCTACAATGAGCAGTTCTTC. This encodes CASCSPGTSAYNEQFF.

V is TRBV5-6 and J is TRBJ1-2; TRBD1 aligns across 11 bases. The length of the CDR3 is 17 residues. Losses at the gene ends were 4 bases for V and 5 bases for J; bases not matched to a gene: 13. Germline V lookup: CDR1 SGHDT, CDR2 YYEEEE. DNA for the CDR3: TGTGCCAGCAGCCCCGGGACAGGGGGTGGAGGGTCTTATGGCTACACCTTC. Protein product: CASSPGTGGGGSYGYTF.

The chain has TRBV29-1 and TRBJ1-1; TRBD1 is a possible D gene (5 bases). CDR1 is SQVTM and CDR2 is ANQGSEA in the germline V gene. V gave up 7 bases and J gave up 6 bases, with 18 bases separating them. This CDR3 is 13 amino acids long. The CDR3 bases are TGCAGCGCGACGGGGGGGTATGGCCCTGAAGCTTTCTTT. This encodes CSATGGYGPEAFF.

This clone appeared a single time. The gene calls are TRBV13 and TRBJ1-3; no firm D call. Trimming removed 5 bases from V and 1 base from J, with 9 bases in between. Per the germline V gene, CDR1 is PRHDT and CDR2 is FYEKMQ (reference sequence). The CDR3 totals 14 residues. The CDR3 loop reads CASSPERSGNTIYF. For the CDR3, the DNA is TGTGCCAGCAGCCCGGAGCGATCTGGAAACACCATATATTTT.

The chain recombines TRBV2 with TRBJ1-3, with 7 bases lining up with TRBD1. Germline V lookup: CDR1 SNHLY, CDR2 FYNNEI. J was trimmed by 2 bases and V by 1 base; bases with no gene match: 5. CDR3 length: 16 residues. CDR3 nucleotide sequence: TGTGCCAGCAGTGAAGGTCAAAGGGGGCCTGGAAACACCATATATTTT. Amino acid sequence: CASSEGQRGPGNTIYF.

This chain joins TRBV27 and TRBJ2-7; no clear D. The CDR3 has 12 residues. CDR1 is MNHEY, CDR2 SMNVEV, per germline (reference sequence). The V end was cut by 6 bases, the J end by 6 bases, with 12 bases between. CDR3 residues: CASSSRVTEQYF. As DNA, the CDR3 is TGTGCCAGCAGCTCCCGGGTCACCGAGCAGTACTTC.

This chain connects TRBV6-5 to TRBJ1-2; TRBD1 aligns across 7 bases. V was pared by 10 bases and J by 2 bases, with 10 bases of the junction left unmatched. CDR1 and CDR2 from the germline V gene are MNHEY and SVGAGI. The CDR3 is 14 residues long. The CDR3 DNA follows: TGTGCCACCTGGGGGACAGAATACAACTATGGCTACACCTTC. Its translation: CATWGTEYNYGYTF.

V gene TRBV29-1 combines with J gene TRBJ1-2; 10 bases map to TRBD1. This CDR3 is 17 amino acids long. CDR1 and CDR2 from the germline V gene are SQVTM and ANQGSEA. After removal of 2 bases from V and 4 bases from J, the junction contained 13 bases not matched to a gene. The CDR3 sequence: CSVEPRDRGSYAYGYTF. As DNA, the CDR3 is TGCAGCGTTGAACCCAGGGACAGGGGATCTTACGCCTATGGCTACACCTTC.

The gene calls are TRBV13 and TRBJ2-7; D remains ambiguous. The CDR3 has 16 amino acids. Germline lookup yields CDR1 PRHDT and CDR2 FYEKMQ (reference sequence). Trimming left V 2 bases short and J 0 bases short, with 14 bases between. The CDR3, as DNA: TGTGCCAGCAGCTTACCTGGGTCAGCAAGCTCCTACGAGCAGTACTTC. Translating it yields CASSLPGSASSYEQYF.

V and J are TRBV4-3 and TRBJ2-3; possibly TRBD1 for D (6 bases). CDR1 and CDR2 from the germline V gene are LGHNA and YSLEER. This CDR3 contains 15 residues. Trimming stripped 0 bases from V and 7 bases from J, with 14 bases between. The CDR3 region has the DNA TGCGCCAGCAGCCAAGATTCAGGGGCTCTGAATACGCAGTATTTT. As protein: CASSQDSGALNTQYF.

This rearrangement joins TRBV27 to TRBJ2-7; D is undetermined. The CDR3 extends over 14 amino acids. V gave up 2 bases and J gave up 5 bases, with 13 bases separating them. CDR1 is MNHEY, CDR2 SMNVEV, per germline (reference sequence). CDR3 in amino acids: CASSLVPLLHEQYF. Written as DNA, the CDR3 is TGTGCCAGCAGTTTAGTCCCCCTTCTCCACGAGCAGTACTTC.

The chain carries TRBV10-2 and TRBJ2-3; D is possibly TRBD2 (6 bases). Germline V lookup: CDR1 WSHSY, CDR2 SAAADI. V was cut by 7 bases and J by 4 bases, with 18 bases left in between. This CDR3 has 15 amino acids. The CDR3: CASTLTGVSSDTQYF. The CDR3 nucleotides read TGCGCCAGCACCCTCACGGGAGTCAGCTCAGATACGCAGTATTTT.

J is TRBJ1-4 and V is TRBV11-2; possibly TRBD1 for D (6 bases). V was cut by 5 bases and J by 3 bases, with 13 bases left in between. The CDR3 has 15 residues. Germline CDR1 is SGHAT and CDR2 is FQNNGV. CDR3 loop: CASSTRQAPNEKLFF. In nucleotides, the CDR3 is TGTGCCAGCAGCACCCGACAGGCGCCTAATGAAAAACTGTTTTTT.

The chain carries TRBV9 and TRBJ2-7, with no clear D. The V end was cut by 1 base, the J end by 2 bases, with 10 bases between. The CDR3 extends over 14 amino acids. CDR1 is SGDLS and CDR2 is YYNGEE in the germline V gene. The CDR3 loop reads CASSVYPETYEQYF. In nucleotides, the CDR3 is TGTGCCAGCAGCGTATATCCGGAAACCTACGAGCAGTACTTC.

A remark on this clone: Other DNA sequences in this specimen translate into the identical CDR3. The J gene is TRBJ2-1, the V gene TRBV4-1, with TRBD2 as a possible D gene (5 bases). The CDR3 runs to 14 residues. Germline loops: CDR1 MGHRA, CDR2 YSYEKL. The germline V and J ends were trimmed by 1 base and 4 bases, with 8 bases remaining between them. The CDR3 bases are TGCGCCAGCAGCCAAGGAGGAGGTTACAATGAGCAGTTCTTC. Protein product: CASSQGGGYNEQFF.

The J gene is TRBJ1-5, the V gene TRBV28, with D perhaps TRBD1 (6 bases). In germline, CDR1 is MDHEN, CDR2 SYDVKM. V lost 11 bases and J 0 bases, leaving 20 bases between the germline ends. This CDR3 is built from 16 residues. The DNA of the CDR3 is TGTGCCGCTCGTGCGGGGGGGCCCTATAGCAATCAGCCCCAGCATTTT. Amino acids: CAARAGGPYSNQPQHF.

The rearrangement links TRBV7-2 to TRBJ2-2; possible D gene TRBD2, 6 bases. This CDR3 is built from 17 residues. Looked up from germline, CDR1 is SGHTA and CDR2 is FQGNSA. Trimming took 3 bases from V and 0 from J, leaving 14 bases between them. The CDR3 DNA reads TGTGCCAGCAGCTTCCACGGAGGGTTCGCGAACACCGGGGAGCTGTTTTTT. Protein product: CASSFHGGFANTGELFF.

The CDR3 reads CASSQVIVAGLGEQFF. CDR3 sequence (DNA): TGCGCCAGCAGCCAAGTGATCGTCGCGGGACTTGGTGAGCAGTTCTTC. The gene calls are TRBV4-1 and TRBJ2-1; D may be TRBD2 (6 bases). Trimming left V 1 base short and J 9 bases short, with 19 bases between. The germline CDR1 and CDR2 sequences are MGHRA and YSYEKL. The CDR3 sequence is 16 residues long.

The V call is TRBV5-1, the J call TRBJ2-1, with 7 bases identical to TRBD2. The germline V gene has CDR1 SGHRS and CDR2 YFSETQ. This CDR3 is built from 19 residues. After removal of 1 base from V and 3 bases from J, the junction contained 16 bases not matched to a gene. This chain's CDR3 is CASSLRGLGPRKIYNEQFF. CDR3 in DNA: TGCGCCAGCAGCTTGAGAGGACTAGGCCCTCGGAAAATCTACAATGAGCAGTTCTTC.

This chain uses TRBV5-1 with TRBJ2-7, with D possibly matching TRBD1 (5 bases). The CDR3 totals 15 residues. Per germline, CDR1 SGHRS and CDR2 YFSETQ. V was pared by 3 bases and J by 0 bases, with 13 bases between. The CDR3 spells CASSSHRLYSYEQYF. The DNA of the CDR3 is TGCGCCAGCAGCTCACACAGGCTTTACTCCTACGAGCAGTACTTC.

This chain links TRBV7-9 with TRBJ2-7; D unresolved. The CDR3 covers 12 residues. Germline lookup yields CDR1 SEHNR and CDR2 FQNEAQ (reference sequence). The ends were cut back, 1 base at V and 7 bases at J, with 8 bases in the middle. This chain's CDR3 is CASSLEAPEQYF. In DNA, the CDR3 is TGTGCCAGCAGCTTAGAGGCGCCAGAGCAGTACTTC. Full variable domain (outside the CDR3, taken from reference TRBV7-9 and TRBJ2-7): DTGVSQNPRHKITKRGQNVTFRCDPISEHNRLYWYRQTLGQGPEFLTYFQNEAQLEKSRLLSDRFSAERPKGSFSTLEIQRTEQGDSAMYLCASSLEAPEQYFGPGTRLTVT.

CDR3 residues: CASSIWTSGRAETQYF. CDR3 sequence (DNA): TGCGCCAGCAGCATATGGACTAGCGGGAGGGCAGAGACCCAGTACTTC. The chain has TRBV5-1 and TRBJ2-5; 15 bases are a match to TRBD2. CDR3 size: 16 residues. Trimming at V came to 4 bases and at J to 4 bases, leaving 5 bases not matched to a gene. CDR1 is SGHRS, CDR2 YFSETQ, per germline. The complete variable domain, with remaining parts taken from reference TRBV5-1 and TRBJ2-5, reads KAGVTQTPRYLIKTRGQQVTLSCSPISGHRSVSWYQQTPGQGLQFLFEYFSETQRNKGNFPGRFSGRQFSNSRSEMNVSTLELGDSALYLCASSIWTSGRAETQYFGPGTRLLVL.

There are a few counts of this clone. The rearrangement joins TRBV19 to TRBJ1-1; the D gene is possibly TRBD1 (6 bases). This CDR3 is built from 13 residues. Germline values: CDR1 LNHDA, CDR2 SQIVND (reference sequence). Trimming left V 0 bases short and J 7 bases short, with 9 bases between. The CDR3 loop reads CASSIEGQREAFF. The CDR3 DNA sequence: TGTGCCAGTAGTATAGAAGGACAGCGTGAAGCTTTCTTT.